Reported below is one T cell receptor (beta chain). The sample is drawn from a study of cytomegalovirus exposure and HLA in healthy donors. Both 60 Vbeta primers and 13 Jbeta primers went into the PCR. TCRdb's copy holds only in-frame clones and misses some; the assay was immunoSEQ multiplex PCR. Altogether roughly 120,000 clones are present, 70% to 85% being singletons, with the ten largest covering 2.5% to 3.5%. Looked up from germline, CDR1 is SGDLS and CDR2 is YYNGEE. This CDR3 contains 16 residues. Losses at the gene ends were 3 bases for V and 2 bases for J; bases not matched to a gene: 3. The sequencing sample was made of PBMCs. The clonotype was recovered from a woman under 30 in good health and CMV-seropositive. The gene calls are TRBV9 and TRBJ2-2; TRBD2 matches 11 bases. CDR3 DNA sequence: TGTGCCAGCAGCGCGCTAGCGGGGGGAAACACCGGGGAGCTGTTTTTT. Translating gives CASSALAGGNTGELFF. The whole variable domain, filled in from reference TRBV9 and TRBJ2-2, reads DSGVTQTPKHLITATGQRVTLRCSPRSGDLSVYWYQQSLDQGLQFLIQYYNGEERAKGNILERFSAQQFPDLHSELNLSSLELGDSALYFCASSALAGGNTGELFFGEGSRLTVL.